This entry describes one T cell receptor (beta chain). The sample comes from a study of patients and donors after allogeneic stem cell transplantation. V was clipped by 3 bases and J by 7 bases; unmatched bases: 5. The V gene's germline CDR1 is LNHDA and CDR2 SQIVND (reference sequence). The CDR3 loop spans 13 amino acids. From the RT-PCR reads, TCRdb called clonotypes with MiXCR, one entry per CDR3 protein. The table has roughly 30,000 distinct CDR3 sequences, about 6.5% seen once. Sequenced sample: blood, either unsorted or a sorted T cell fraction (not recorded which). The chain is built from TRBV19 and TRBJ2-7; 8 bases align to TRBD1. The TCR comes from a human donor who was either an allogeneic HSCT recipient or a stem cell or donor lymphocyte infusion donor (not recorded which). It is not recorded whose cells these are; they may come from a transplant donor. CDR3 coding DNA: TGTGCCAGTAGTATTCGCAGGGGGCGGGAGCAGTACTTC. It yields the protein CASSIRRGREQYF.